This record concerns one T cell receptor beta chain sequence. The target antigen is unknown. This record comes from a study of T cell responses to AZD1222 COVID-19 vaccine. Study-wide results and limits: The repertoires were collected only after the peak T cell response. Donors were mostly white British, more females; clonal diversity possibly underestimated. Spike-specific TCRs gained breadth and depth after people received two AZD1222 doses.

The V end was cut by 5 bases, the J end by 5 bases, with 22 bases between. This CDR3 has 16 residues. In germline, CDR1 is LNHDA, CDR2 SQIVND (reference sequence). TCRdb's table, derived via immunoSEQ multiplex PCR, lists solely in-frame clones and lacks some. Counted here are roughly 200,000 clones, roughly 94% occurring once; the ten biggest clones make up 1.7%. The clonotype was recovered from an adult who received the MenACWY meningococcal vaccine as a control. Sequenced here: peripheral blood, sampled 28 days after the second dose of the MenACWY control vaccine. The V call is TRBV19, the J call TRBJ2-7, with D maybe TRBD1 (6 bases). CDR3 sequence (DNA): TGTGCCAGTAGTTCCCCGCAGGGGCAGGGCGCCCACGAGCAGTACTTC. This encodes CASSSPQGQGAHEQYF.